The 28 T cell receptor beta chains presented below share a single source sample, sequenced in a study of siplizumab effects on memory and regulatory T cells (dated by TCRdb to 2018 to 2020). The library was made by the immunoSEQ multiplex PCR assay. TCRdb limited this immuneACCESS table to in-frame rearrangements with V and J called. A share of clones is missing; checked studies link under half to unresolved V genes, and the rest is unexplained. In all, the sample holds around 100,000 clones, and approximately 93% of those were seen once. 0.55% to 0.8% of the sample rests with the top ten. Sample: Tregs sorted from blood. These receptors originate from a human donor in good health.

V usage is TRBV27 and J usage is TRBJ1-4, with D unclear. The CDR3 runs to 13 residues. The germline V gene encodes CDR1 MNHEY and CDR2 SMNVEV (reference sequence). Trimming stripped 5 bases from V and 8 bases from J, with 12 bases between. CDR3 in amino acids: CASSPSPGEKLFF. CDR3 in DNA: TGTGCCAGCAGTCCCTCCCCGGGAGAAAAACTGTTTTTT.

Turning to this clone: One end of the junction is discordant with germline, which a read error may explain. The chain is built from TRBV7-7 and TRBJ1-5; D gene ambiguous. Germline assignment: CDR1 SSHAT and CDR2 FNYEAQ (reference sequence). The CDR3 runs 13 residues. CDR3 residues: CASSLGLNQPQHF. CDR3 DNA: TGTGCTAGCAGCTTAGGACTTAATCAGCCCCAGCATTTT.

This chain connects TRBV2 to TRBJ2-5; D remains unclear. The J call is uncertain, as TRBJ2-7 better fits the DNA end. The length of the CDR3 is 11 residues. Per germline, CDR1 SNHLY and CDR2 FYNNEI. CDR3 in DNA: TGTGCCAGCAGTGCGTGGTTCGAGCAGTACTTC. It translates to CASSAWFEQYF.

This clone has a single count. The V and J genes are TRBV2 and TRBJ2-7; TRBD1 matches 7 bases. The CDR3 has 14 residues. V lost 7 bases and J lost 6; bases outside the gene matches: 12. CDR1 is SNHLY and CDR2 is FYNNEI in the germline V gene. CDR3 sequence: CASMRGPSSVEQYF. Written as DNA, the CDR3 is TGTGCCAGCATGAGGGGGCCCTCGTCGGTCGAGCAGTACTTC.

The CDR3 protein is CASSLFGGFYGYTF. Here the CDR3 DNA reads TGTGCCAGCAGCCTATTTGGGGGGTTCTATGGCTACACCTTC. The J gene is TRBJ1-2, the V gene TRBV5-6, with a weak D call TRBD1 (5 bases). Germline CDR1 reads SGHDT; CDR2 reads YYEEEE. V lost 4 bases to trimming and J lost 4 bases, with 14 bases between them. CDR3 length: 14 amino acids. The variable domain in full, with the rest retrieved from reference TRBV5-6 and TRBJ1-2, is DAGVTQSPTHLIKTRGQQVTLRCSPKSGHDTVSWYQQALGQGPQFIFQYYEEEERQRGNFPDRFSGHQFPNYSSELNVNALLLGDSALYLCASSLFGGFYGYTFGSGTRLTVV.

The rearrangement joins TRBV9 to TRBJ2-2; perhaps TRBD2 as D (6 bases). CDR3 length equals 15 residues. From germline, CDR1 is SGDLS and CDR2 YYNGEE. V was pared by 0 bases and J by 6 bases, with 12 bases between. The CDR3 bases are TGTGCCAGCAGCGTAGCTAGCGCTCTTTCCGGGGAGCTGTTTTTT. This sequence encodes CASSVASALSGELFF. The full variable domain, in which reference TRBV9 and TRBJ2-2 provide the parts outside the CDR3, is DSGVTQTPKHLITATGQRVTLRCSPRSGDLSVYWYQQSLDQGLQFLIQYYNGEERAKGNILERFSAQQFPDLHSELNLSSLELGDSALYFCASSVASALSGELFFGEGSRLTVL.

This clone was detected a few times. The chain couples TRBV30 to TRBJ1-1; D remains ambiguous. CDR3 length equals 11 residues. Germline-derived CDR1 and CDR2 are GTSNPN and SVGIG (reference sequence). V was shortened by 3 bases and J by 8 bases, with 10 bases between the two germline ends. The CDR3 loop is CAWRELTEAFF. DNA of the CDR3: TGTGCCTGGAGAGAACTAACCGAAGCTTTCTTT.

The chain joins TRBV7-2 to TRBJ2-7; TRBD2 aligns across 9 bases. CDR1 and CDR2 from the germline V gene are SGHTA and FQGNSA. V lost 4 bases to trimming and J lost 3 bases; unmatched junction nucleotides: 4. The CDR3 covers 14 residues. CDR3 sequence: CASSSSSGGYEQYF. The CDR3 nucleotides read TGTGCCAGCAGCTCCAGTAGCGGGGGCTACGAGCAGTACTTC.

The V call is TRBV29-1, the J call TRBJ1-1, with D unclear. Trimming stripped 7 bases from V and 3 bases from J, with 12 bases between. Germline V gives CDR1 SQVTM, CDR2 ANQGSEA. There are 12 residues in the CDR3. CDR3 coding DNA: TGCAGCGCAAAAATGGGGTACACTGAAGCTTTCTTT. Its protein product is CSAKMGYTEAFF.

The chain has TRBV12-5 and TRBJ1-2; 9 bases fit TRBD1. CDR1 and CDR2 from the germline V gene are LGHNT and FRNRAP. The CDR3 runs to 14 residues. V lost 7 bases, J lost 7 bases, and 10 bases stayed unmatched. The DNA of the CDR3 is TGTGCTAGTGCCCCCACCGGGACAGGGTTTGGCTACACCTTC. This gives the protein CASAPTGTGFGYTF.

The V call is TRBV4-2, the J call TRBJ2-3; the D call may be TRBD1 or TRBD2 (5 bases each). Per germline, CDR1 LGHNA and CDR2 YNFKEQ. This CDR3 is built from 13 residues. With 6 bases removed from V and 4 bases from J, the gap between germline ends came to 11 bases. The CDR3 DNA follows: TGTGCCAGCAGGGGACCCGTCCCAGATACGCAGTATTTT. This codes for CASRGPVPDTQYF.

The chain carries TRBV6-5 and TRBJ2-7, with 7 bases identical to TRBD1. V dropped 0 bases and J dropped 6; count of bases not matched to a gene: 8. Germline V CDR1 and CDR2: MNHEY, SVGAGI. CDR3 length equals 15 residues. The CDR3 loop is CASSYSTGLFVEQYF. The DNA for the CDR3 is TGTGCCAGCAGTTACTCGACAGGGTTATTCGTCGAGCAGTACTTC.

The chain uses TRBV18 and TRBJ1-4, with D hard to call. The CDR3 contains 16 residues. Germline V lookup: CDR1 KGHSH, CDR2 LQKENI. With 1 base removed from V and 0 bases from J, the gap between germline ends came to 9 bases. CDR3 region: CASSPRKYATNEKLFF. DNA for the CDR3: TGTGCCAGCTCACCACGGAAGTATGCAACTAATGAAAAACTGTTTTTT.

For this clone: The sample holds other DNA sequences that translate to the same CDR3. The chain employs TRBV5-4 and TRBJ2-3, with 9 bases aligning to TRBD2. Germline V gene sequence: CDR1 SGHNT, CDR2 YYREEE (reference sequence). Trimming removed 2 bases from V and 0 bases from J; junction bases left unmatched: 1. CDR3 size: 15 residues. DNA of the CDR3: TGTGCCAGCAGCTTAACTAGCGGGAGCACAGATACGCAGTATTTT. This sequence encodes CASSLTSGSTDTQYF.

The chain recombines TRBV9 with TRBJ1-2, with unresolved D. V was clipped by 0 bases and J by 4 bases, with 7 bases between them. The V gene's germline CDR1 is SGDLS and CDR2 YYNGEE. The CDR3 covers 13 residues. The chain's CDR3 is CASSVERGYGYTF. CDR3 DNA sequence: TGTGCCAGCAGCGTAGAACGGGGCTATGGCTACACCTTC. Filled out from reference TRBV9 and TRBJ1-2, the complete variable domain reads DSGVTQTPKHLITATGQRVTLRCSPRSGDLSVYWYQQSLDQGLQFLIQYYNGEERAKGNILERFSAQQFPDLHSELNLSSLELGDSALYFCASSVERGYGYTFGSGTRLTVV.

The rearrangement uses TRBV4-2 and TRBJ1-1; 11 bases are shared with TRBD1. The CDR3 has 16 amino acids. Losses at the gene ends were 0 bases for V and 5 bases for J; bases not matched to a gene: 5. Per the germline V gene, CDR1 is LGHNA and CDR2 is YNFKEQ. CDR3 amino acids: CASSQDGQGARTEAFF. The CDR3 DNA is TGTGCCAGCAGCCAAGATGGACAGGGGGCGCGTACTGAAGCTTTCTTT.

The rearrangement uses TRBV7-2 and TRBJ1-1; D call uncertain. The germline V gene encodes CDR1 SGHTA and CDR2 FQGNSA. The V end was cut by 1 base, the J end by 5 bases, with 11 bases between. This CDR3 comprises 14 residues. This CDR3 reads CASSLGVAGTEAFF. CDR3 bases: TGTGCCAGCAGCTTAGGTGTTGCGGGGACTGAAGCTTTCTTT.

The chain employs TRBV7-9 and TRBJ2-5, with D uncertain. V lost 1 base and J 1 base, leaving 7 bases between the germline ends. Germline assignment: CDR1 SEHNR and CDR2 FQNEAQ (reference sequence). The CDR3 consists of 14 residues. CDR3 residues: CASSLGQIQETQYF. CDR3 DNA: TGTGCCAGCAGCTTAGGGCAGATCCAAGAGACCCAGTACTTC.

This chain links TRBV6-6 with TRBJ1-2; the D is unclear. Trimming cost V 8 bases and J 4 bases, with 11 bases left between them. Germline V CDR1 and CDR2: MNHNY, SVGAGI (reference sequence). This CDR3 comprises 12 residues. The CDR3 loop reads CASATQSYGYTF. CDR3 bases: TGTGCCAGCGCTACACAGTCCTATGGCTACACCTTC.

A remark on this clone: Within the sample, other DNA sequences also encode this same CDR3. The chain employs TRBV30 and TRBJ1-3; no clear D. Germline V gives CDR1 GTSNPN, CDR2 SVGIG (reference sequence). The CDR3 spans 19 residues. Trimming stripped 2 bases from V and 5 bases from J, with 28 bases between. The CDR3 is CAWSPHGRPRQSERNTIYF. The CDR3, as DNA: TGTGCCTGGAGTCCACATGGGCGCCCGCGGCAGAGTGAGAGAAACACCATATATTTT.

The chain is built from TRBV28 and TRBJ1-3; 9 bases line up with TRBD1. With 4 bases clipped from V and 10 bases from J, the junction kept 8 bases outside the gene matches. The CDR3 has 14 amino acids. Looked up from germline, CDR1 is MDHEN and CDR2 is SYDVKM. The CDR3 DNA reads TGTGCCAGCAGTTCGCCCCCGGGACAGGGAACCATATATTTT. This codes for CASSSPPGQGTIYF.

V usage is TRBV28 and J usage is TRBJ2-7; no definite D call. The germline gives CDR1 MDHEN, CDR2 SYDVKM. The CDR3 has 11 amino acids. The ends were cut back, 6 bases at V and 1 base at J, with 4 bases in the middle. As DNA, the CDR3 is TGTGCCAGCAGGAGATCCTACGAGCAGTACTTC. Amino acid sequence: CASRRSYEQYF.

A word on this clone: At one of its ends the junction is not consistent with the germline gene, which may arise from a read error. The J gene is TRBJ2-3, the V gene TRBV7-7; D possibly corresponds to TRBD2 (5 bases). In germline, CDR1 is SSHAT, CDR2 FNYEAQ (reference sequence). The CDR3 length is 13 residues. The CDR3 nucleotides are TGTGCTAGCAGCAGGACTAGCACAGATACGCAGTATTTT. It codes for CASSRTSTDTQYF.

The chain carries TRBV4-1 and TRBJ2-5; possible D gene TRBD2, 6 bases. The better agreement between TRBJ2-7 and the DNA end casts doubt on the J call. Germline lookup yields CDR1 MGHRA and CDR2 YSYEKL. The CDR3 is 15 residues long. The CDR3 here is CASSHQVADSYEQYF. The CDR3 DNA is TGCGCCAGCAGCCATCAGGTAGCGGACTCCTACGAGCAGTACTTC.

The gene calls are TRBV5-1 and TRBJ1-2; TRBD1 is a possible D gene (5 bases). Germline CDR1 is SGHRS and CDR2 is YFSETQ. The germline V and J ends were trimmed by 0 bases and 8 bases, with 14 bases remaining between them. The CDR3 contains 14 residues. CDR3: CASSLEAGTQGYTF. The CDR3 nucleotides are TGCGCCAGCAGCTTGGAAGCGGGGACCCAAGGCTACACCTTC.

The CDR3 nucleotides are TGCGCCAGCAGCCAAGTCGGGGGTGGACGGCTCCACCCCAACACTGAAGCTTTCTTT. Translated, it gives CASSQVGGGRLHPNTEAFF. The chain has TRBV4-1 and TRBJ1-1, with D perhaps matching TRBD1 (5 bases). Trimming stripped 1 base from V and 2 bases from J, with 23 bases between. CDR1 is MGHRA, CDR2 YSYEKL, per germline. The length of the CDR3 is 19 residues.

This sequence joins TRBV30 and TRBJ2-1; the match to TRBD2 covers 9 bases. The germline CDR1 and CDR2 sequences are GTSNPN and SVGIG (reference sequence). The CDR3 runs to 11 residues. J lost 15 bases, V lost 0 bases, and 3 bases had no gene match. The CDR3 DNA sequence: TGTGCCTGGAGTGTCGGACTAGCGCCGTTCTTC. It translates to CAWSVGLAPFF.

The rearrangement links TRBV6-5 to TRBJ1-2; 7 bases agree with TRBD1. The V gene end was trimmed by 6 bases and the J gene end by 4 bases; junction bases not matched to a gene: 5. CDR1 and CDR2 (germline): MNHEY, SVGAGI. This CDR3 is built from 13 residues. The CDR3 nucleotides are TGTGCCAGCAGCCCACAGGGGATCTATGGCTACACCTTC. Protein sequence: CASSPQGIYGYTF.